This T cell receptor (beta chain) was captured by sequencing in a study of lung T cells in sarcoidosis with Löfgren's syndrome. Study-wide results and limits: Versus controls, Löfgren's syndrome patients reportedly showed TRAV12-1 and TRBV2 as most expanded.

TCRdb re-derived calls from the reads in MiXCR, one entry per CDR3 protein. The sample shows 60,000 to 65,000 distinct CDR3 sequences, approximately 21% of them seen only once. This clonotype has a count of ten or more. Its target is not known. V gave up 6 bases and J gave up 6 bases, with 14 bases separating them. This CDR3 contains 13 residues. Germline V gene lookup returns CDR1 ENHRY and CDR2 SYGVKD. V gene TRBV10-3 combines with J gene TRBJ1-2; D not resolved. The source of this sequence is a human donor with sarcoidosis (Löfgren's syndrome or another form), or a control subject (not recorded which). Material for sequencing was CD4+ T cells from PBMCs. The DNA for the CDR3 is TGTGCCATCAGGGGAGTGCCTTCAGATGGCTACACCTTC. Amino acids: CAIRGVPSDGYTF.